The rows below give T cell receptor beta chains drawn from one sample of a study of cytomegalovirus exposure and HLA in healthy donors. TCRdb keeps only in-frame clones here, not all; method: immunoSEQ multiplex PCR. The sample has around 110,000 clones, about three quarters seen once; the top ten hold 5% to 7.5%. Sequenced sample: PBMCs. These TCRs come from a woman aged 45-59 years in good health and CMV-seropositive. The CDR3 runs from the conserved cysteine through the conserved F or W. D genes are given only for firm matches. Expanded clones are given a class, and other clones once, few, many or no size at all.

-	TRBJ2-3	TRBD2	TRBV7-2	15	CASSGPGLAGFTQYF	TGTGCCAGCAGCGGACCGGGACTAGCGGGGTTTACGCAGTATTTT
-	TRBJ2-5	-	TRBV5-1	14	CASSLGRGMETQYF	TGCGCCAGCAGCTTAGGCCGGGGGATGGAGACCCAGTACTTC
once	TRBJ2-5	-	TRBV5-4	14	CASSLQGSQETQYF	TGTGCCAGCAGTCTACAGGGTAGCCAAGAGACCCAGTACTTC
-	TRBJ2-7	TRBD2	TRBV19	18	CASSPYLVTSGAPNEQYF	TGTGCCAGTAGCCCATACCTCGTGACTAGCGGGGCCCCCAACGAGCAGTACTTC
-	TRBJ2-7	-	TRBV28	16	CASSLYSTGGVYEQYF	TGTGCCAGCAGTTTATACTCTACAGGTGGGGTGTACGAGCAGTACTTC
-	TRBJ1-2	TRBD1	TRBV11-2	17	CASSGANRGARNYGYTF	TGTGCCAGCAGCGGGGCCAACAGGGGGGCACGTAACTATGGCTACACCTTC
-	TRBJ2-7	-	TRBV27	14	CASIPATTQYEQYF	TGTGCCAGTATCCCCGCTACGACACAATACGAGCAGTACTTC
-	TRBJ1-2	TRBD1	TRBV29-1	18	CSVVGALWDRGERYGYTF	TGCAGCGTTGTCGGGGCTTTGTGGGACAGGGGGGAACGCTATGGCTACACCTTC
-	TRBJ1-2	TRBD1	TRBV5-1	14	CASSLEGQGGGYTF	TGCGCCAGCAGCTTGGAGGGACAGGGTGGGGGCTACACCTTC
-	TRBJ1-1	TRBD1	TRBV28	12	CASVEGATEAFF	TGTGCCAGCGTCGAGGGGGCAACTGAAGCTTTCTTT
-	TRBJ2-2	-	TRBV2	17	CASSEGRLVANTGELFF	TGTGCCAGCAGTGAAGGCCGACTCGTCGCGAACACCGGGGAGCTGTTTTTT
-	TRBJ2-4	TRBD1	TRBV6-4	17	CASSELRDREIKNIQYF	TGTGCCAGCAGCGAGTTGCGAGACAGGGAGATCAAAAACATTCAGTACTTC
-	TRBJ1-6	TRBD1	TRBV28	15	CASSSTGTVNSPLHF	TGTGCCAGCAGTTCAACCGGGACAGTTAATTCACCCCTCCACTTT
few	TRBJ1-4	-	TRBV7-2	13	CASSNSGHEKLFF	TGTGCCAGCAGTAATTCGGGTCATGAAAAACTGTTTTTT
-	TRBJ2-7	TRBD2	TRBV6-1	15	CASRLGLAAAYEQYF	TGTGCCAGCAGATTGGGACTAGCGGCAGCCTACGAGCAGTACTTC
-	TRBJ2-2	-	TRBV7-3	15	CASSFGRGRHGELFF	TGTGCCAGCAGCTTCGGGAGGGGGCGCCACGGGGAGCTGTTTTTT
-	TRBJ1-2	-	TRBV7-8	12	CASSAQLEGYTF	TGTGCCAGCAGCGCCCAGCTAGAGGGCTACACCTTC
few	TRBJ1-4	-	TRBV5-1	18	CASSTLPGAISLAEKLFF	TGCGCCAGCAGCACCCTGCCGGGAGCCATTTCACTGGCTGAAAAACTGTTTTTT
-	TRBJ1-1	TRBD1	TRBV7-3	13	CASSTTGGGEAFF	TGTGCCAGCAGCACGACAGGGGGCGGAGAAGCTTTCTTT
-	TRBJ1-2	TRBD1	TRBV25-1	17	CASSVTGVGQGIGGYTF	TGTGCCAGCAGTGTGACTGGGGTTGGACAGGGGATCGGTGGCTACACCTTC
-	TRBJ1-6	TRBD1	TRBV27	16	CASSPSDRVDYSPLHF	TGTGCCAGCAGTCCCTCCGACAGGGTGGACTATTCACCCCTCCACTTT
few	TRBJ2-7	TRBD1	TRBV19	14	CASRPTGVSYEQYF	TGTGCCAGTAGACCGACAGGGGTCTCCTACGAGCAGTACTTC
-	TRBJ2-1	-	TRBV4-3	15	CASSQGGVGYNEQFF	TGCGCCAGCAGCCAAGGGGGGGTGGGATACAATGAGCAGTTCTTC
few	TRBJ1-3	TRBD1	TRBV28	17	CASRIQTGGKSGNTIYF	TGTGCCAGCAGAATCCAGACAGGGGGCAAATCTGGAAACACCATATATTTT
-	TRBJ2-4	-	TRBV5-1	21	CASSLEQGGVMNPGAKNIQYF	TGCGCCAGCAGCTTGGAACAGGGTGGGGTGATGAACCCCGGCGCCAAAAACATTCAGTACTTC
-	TRBJ2-5	-	TRBV5-1	14	CASSLVTGQETQYF	TGCGCCAGCAGCTTGGTGACGGGTCAAGAGACCCAGTACTTC
few	TRBJ1-1	-	TRBV11-3	13	CASSFRQNTEAFF	TGTGCCAGCAGCTTCCGACAGAACACTGAAGCTTTCTTT
-	TRBJ1-2	-	TRBV27	15	CASRTGRGGYQGYTF	TGTGCCAGCAGGACAGGAAGGGGGGGTTATCAGGGCTACACCTTC
-	TRBJ1-3	TRBD1	TRBV7-6	16	CASSPSPGQPGNTIYF	TGTGCCAGCAGCCCCTCACCGGGACAGCCTGGAAACACCATATATTTT
-	TRBJ1-2	-	TRBV28	14	CASSLVSVPYGYTF	TGTGCCAGCAGTTTAGTCTCGGTCCCCTATGGCTACACCTTC
few	TRBJ2-7	TRBD1	TRBV19	13	CASSNRGLYEQYF	TGTGCCAGTAGTAACAGGGGGCTCTACGAGCAGTACTTC
-	TRBJ1-2	TRBD1	TRBV4-1	16	CASSQESTGVPYGYTF	TGCGCCAGCAGCCAAGAAAGTACAGGGGTCCCCTATGGCTACACCTTC
-	TRBJ1-2	-	TRBV7-9	13	CASSPDYSGGYTF	TGTGCCAGCAGCCCGGACTATTCGGGGGGCTACACCTTC
-	TRBJ2-4	-	TRBV7-2	17	CASSLGEGVGNKNIQYF	TGTGCCAGCAGCTTAGGGGAGGGGGTGGGTAACAAAAACATTCAGTACTTC
-	TRBJ1-1	-	TRBV19	13	CASIGNWGTEAFF	TGTGCCAGTATCGGGAATTGGGGCACTGAAGCTTTCTTT
-	TRBJ2-2	TRBD1	TRBV4-1	15	CASSQDNRGFGELFF	TGCGCCAGCAGCCAAGACAACAGGGGTTTCGGGGAGCTGTTTTTT
-	TRBJ2-7	TRBD1	TRBV7-8	15	CASSPLTGGTYEQYF	TGTGCCAGCAGCCCTCTGACAGGGGGAACCTACGAGCAGTACTTC
-	TRBJ1-1	TRBD1	TRBV5-4	15	CASSFPTGGSSEAFF	TGTGCCAGCAGCTTTCCCACAGGGGGCTCGTCTGAAGCTTTCTTT
-	TRBJ1-1	-	TRBV7-9	15	CASSPSGGDNTEAFF	TGTGCCAGCAGCCCCAGCGGGGGGGACAACACTGAAGCTTTCTTT
-	TRBJ1-6	-	TRBV27	15	CASSLIPGQLSPLHF	TGTGCCAGCAGTTTAATCCCGGGACAACTTTCACCCCTCCACTTT
-	TRBJ2-7	-	TRBV5-1	15	CASSLGPGLLSREYF	TGCGCCAGCAGCTTGGGACCCGGGCTCCTGTCGAGGGAGTACTTC
-	TRBJ1-3	TRBD1	TRBV7-9	15	CASSFTGVGQYTIYF	TGTGCCAGCAGCTTCACAGGGGTTGGGCAGTACACCATATATTTT
-	TRBJ1-2	-	TRBV2	12	CASRAGGEFHTF	TGTGCCAGCAGAGCCGGCGGGGAATTTCACACCTTC
-	TRBJ2-7	TRBD1	TRBV5-1	15	CASSLSGTGAEEQYF	TGCGCCAGCAGTCTATCCGGGACAGGGGCCGAAGAGCAGTACTTC
-	TRBJ1-1	-	TRBV6-5	16	CASSYSGPGMNTEAFF	TGTGCCAGCAGTTACTCGGGCCCGGGGATGAACACTGAAGCTTTCTTT
-	TRBJ2-7	-	TRBV5-6	14	CASSLARSPNEQYF	TGTGCCAGCAGCTTGGCTCGGTCGCCCAACGAGCAGTACTTC
few	TRBJ1-4	TRBD1	TRBV2	15	CASSGTGMSNEKLFF	TGTGCCAGCAGTGGGACAGGGATGTCTAATGAAAAACTGTTTTTT
few	TRBJ2-2	TRBD2	TRBV27	16	CASSGLAGAQGGELFF	TGTGCCAGCAGCGGACTAGCGGGGGCACAGGGCGGGGAGCTGTTTTTT
-	TRBJ2-5	-	TRBV27	12	CASSPLGETQYF	TGTGCCAGCAGTCCCCTCGGGGAGACCCAGTACTTC
-	TRBJ1-2	TRBD1	TRBV28	19	CASSFERVYRDSIYYGYTF	TGTGCCAGCAGTTTCGAGCGAGTGTACCGGGACAGTATATACTATGGCTACACCTTC
-	TRBJ2-7	-	TRBV6-5	15	CASSSRGGGSYEQYF	TGTGCCAGCAGTTCCCGAGGGGGGGGATCCTACGAGCAGTACTTC
-	TRBJ1-5	TRBD1	TRBV10-3	14	CAISGTGQDQPQHF	TGTGCCATCAGCGGGACAGGACAGGATCAGCCCCAGCATTTT
-	TRBJ1-2	TRBD1	TRBV28	17	CASSDAHRGTLGYGYTF	TGTGCCAGCAGTGACGCCCACAGGGGTACCCTAGGCTATGGCTACACCTTC
-	TRBJ2-2	-	TRBV19	18	CASSTPGGRSLVPGELFF	TGTGCCAGTAGTACCCCTGGAGGCCGATCTTTGGTTCCAGGGGAGCTGTTTTTT